This T cell receptor (beta chain) comes out of a study of OX40 agonist ivuxolimab in advanced cancers. The CDR3 contains 13 residues. Germline CDR1 reads SNHLY; CDR2 reads FYNNEI. V was cut by 7 bases and J by 3 bases, with 10 bases left in between. The method was immunoSEQ multiplex PCR; TCRdb's version includes in-frame clones alone and lacks a portion of them. The repertoire holds around 72,000 clones, with roughly 90% as singletons. The chain joins TRBV2 to TRBJ2-1; D unclear. The sequence was obtained from an adult with an advanced solid tumor such as melanoma, head and neck, liver or kidney cancer. Sequencing used CD4+ or CD8+ T cells sorted from blood, obtained in a trial of the OX40 agonist ivuxolimab. The CDR3 nucleotides are TGTGCCAGCAAGAATGTAGTCTACAATGAGCAGTTCTTC. Translated: CASKNVVYNEQFF.